These 10 T cell receptor beta chains were all obtained from the same sample, sequenced in a study of neurological immune-mediated disorders. TCRdb re-called the 5' RACE reads through MiXCR, storing one row per CDR3 protein. The sample shows approximately 37,000 distinct CDR3 sequences, less than 15% of them seen only once. The sample comprised PBMCs. These receptor sequences come from a woman aged 45-65 years with HTLV-1-associated myelopathy (HAM/TSP).

This clonotype was picked up many times. This rearrangement joins TRBV2 to TRBJ2-7; the match to TRBD2 covers 12 bases. The V gene's germline CDR1 is SNHLY and CDR2 FYNNEI. V dropped 10 bases and J dropped 6; count of bases not matched to a gene: 10. The CDR3 sequence is 14 residues long. The CDR3 reads CATTILAGGPEQYF. CDR3 nucleotides: TGTGCCACAACGATACTAGCGGGAGGCCCCGAGCAGTACTTC.

This clonotype appeared many times. This chain links TRBV11-2 with TRBJ2-1; 9 bases map to TRBD1. The germline gives CDR1 SGHAT, CDR2 FQNNGV. V was clipped by 5 bases and J by 8 bases; unmatched bases: 13. The length of the CDR3 is 16 residues. CDR3 residues: CASSPHPGTGNYEQFF. The CDR3 region has the DNA TGTGCCAGCAGCCCCCACCCCGGGACAGGGAATTATGAGCAGTTCTTC. Full variable domain (outside the CDR3, taken from reference TRBV11-2 and TRBJ2-1): EAGVAQSPRYKIIEKRQSVAFWCNPISGHATLYWYQQILGQGPKLLIQFQNNGVVDDSQLPKDRFSAERLKGVDSTLKIQPAKLEDSAVYLCASSPHPGTGNYEQFFGPGTRLTVL.

The sample holds many counts of this clonotype. The V call is TRBV12-3 or TRBV12-4, the J call TRBJ2-5; 7 bases align to TRBD1. The V segment lost 5 bases and the J segment 3 bases; nucleotides outside the gene matches: 6. The CDR3 contains 14 residues. CDR3 sequence: CASSPRDSEETQYF. The CDR3 region has the DNA TGTGCCAGCAGTCCCCGGGACAGCGAAGAGACCCAGTACTTC.

The sample holds many counts of this clonotype. V is TRBV5-5 and J is TRBJ1-5, with D unclear. There are 14 residues in the CDR3. The V end lost 4 bases, the J end lost 1 base, and 9 bases lay between the germline ends. CDR1 and CDR2 (germline): SGHKS, YYEKEE (reference sequence). In nucleotides, the CDR3 is TGTGCCAGCAGCGCGGCACAAAGCAATCAGCCCCAGCATTTT. Translated, it gives CASSAAQSNQPQHF.

This clonotype occurred many times. CDR3 sequence: CASSYFGQGDTEAFF. In DNA, the CDR3 is TGTGCCAGCAGTTATTTCGGACAGGGGGACACTGAAGCTTTCTTT. The chain has TRBV7-2 and TRBJ1-1, with TRBD1 matching 10 bases. Germline values: CDR1 SGHTA, CDR2 FQGNSA. Trimming at V came to 6 bases and at J to 3 bases, leaving 7 bases not matched to a gene. This CDR3 spans 15 amino acids. The full variable domain, in which reference TRBV7-2 and TRBJ1-1 provide the parts outside the CDR3, is GAGVSQSPSNKVTEKGKDVELRCDPISGHTALYWYRQSLGQGLEFLIYFQGNSAPDKSGLPSDRFSAERTGGSVSTLTIQRTQQEDSAVYLCASSYFGQGDTEAFFGQGTRLTVV.

This clonotype showed up many times. The rearrangement links TRBV20-1 to TRBJ1-1, with a tentative D call TRBD1 (5 bases). CDR1 is DFQATT, CDR2 SNEGSKA, per germline (reference sequence). The CDR3 is 15 amino acids. Between the trimmed V and J ends, which lost 0 bases and 3 bases, there was a span of 14 bases. The chain's CDR3 is CSARDQGARDTEAFF. CDR3 nucleotides: TGCAGTGCTAGAGATCAAGGGGCGAGGGACACTGAAGCTTTCTTT.

This clonotype was found many times. The chain uses TRBV7-2 and TRBJ2-7; 10 positions agree with TRBD1. Trimming at V came to 11 bases and at J to 0 bases, leaving 4 bases not matched to a gene. This CDR3 has 13 amino acids. CDR1 is SGHTA and CDR2 is FQGNSA in the germline V gene. The chain's CDR3 is CAGGTGVSYEQYF. For the CDR3, the DNA is TGTGCCGGGGGGACAGGGGTCTCCTACGAGCAGTACTTC.

This clonotype showed up many times. The V and J genes are TRBV28 and TRBJ2-2, with 10 bases that match TRBD1. The CDR3 length is 18 residues. Trimming cost V 5 bases and J 1 base; bases outside gene matches: 10. The germline V gene encodes CDR1 MDHEN and CDR2 SYDVKM. Here the CDR3 reads CASSPGTGDEKNTGELFF. CDR3 nucleotide sequence: TGTGCCAGCAGTCCCGGGACAGGGGATGAAAAGAACACCGGGGAGCTGTTTTTT.

This clonotype has at least ten counts. This chain joins TRBV5-1 and TRBJ2-2, with 9 nucleotides matching TRBD2. V was clipped by 1 base and J by 8 bases; unmatched bases: 9. Germline V gene sequence: CDR1 SGHRS, CDR2 YFSETQ. The CDR3 is 16 residues long. The CDR3 nucleotides are TGCGCCAGCAGCTTGAAGCTAGCGGGGTCCGGGGGGGAGCTGTTTTTT. Protein product: CASSLKLAGSGGELFF.

The table lists this clonotype with many counts. The rearrangement links TRBV27 to TRBJ2-5; unclear D gene. The CDR3 sequence is 15 residues long. V gave up 2 bases and J gave up 7 bases, with 17 bases separating them. CDR1 and CDR2 (germline): MNHEY, SMNVEV (reference sequence). CDR3 sequence reads: CASSLGSPGVGTQYF. In nucleotides, the CDR3 is TGTGCCAGCAGTTTAGGTAGCCCGGGCGTGGGGACCCAGTACTTC.